Presented here are 32 T cell receptor beta chains from one specimen sequenced in a study of blood T cell repertoires in COVID-19. Sequenced by immunoSEQ multiplex PCR; TCRdb stores in-frame clones only, minus some. The sample lists about 410,000 clones, roughly 90% occurring once. Sequenced: peripheral blood. These receptors were collected from a woman in her twenties or thirties with active or convalescent COVID-19.

The gene calls are TRBV5-1 and TRBJ1-2, with 10 bases identical to TRBD1. This CDR3 region has 14 residues. The germline V gene encodes CDR1 SGHRS and CDR2 YFSETQ. V dropped 7 bases and J dropped 8; count of bases not matched to a gene: 11. The CDR3 reads CASYSGTGVVGYTF. In DNA, the CDR3 is TGCGCCAGCTACTCCGGGACAGGGGTTGTCGGCTACACCTTC.

This sequence joins TRBV12-3 or TRBV12-4 and TRBJ1-1; D is unresolved. The CDR3 contains 13 residues. Trimming removed 1 base at V and 7 bases at J, with 10 bases between. CDR3 region: CASSLGSQLEAFF. Written as DNA, the CDR3 is TGTGCCAGCAGTTTAGGGAGTCAGCTTGAAGCTTTCTTT.

CDR3 sequence (DNA): TGTGCCAGCAGTTTGGTTGGACAGGGTGGGGCTTTTGGTGAAAAACTGTTTTTT. It encodes CASSLVGQGGAFGEKLFF. The chain uses TRBV27 and TRBJ1-4, with 8 bases that match TRBD1. Germline trimming cut 3 bases from V and 7 bases from J; bases unmatched to any gene: 16. The CDR3 totals 18 residues. Germline-derived CDR1 and CDR2 are MNHEY and SMNVEV (reference sequence).

This clone was seen more than once but under ten times. The chain combines TRBV6-4 with TRBJ2-1, with 11 bases fitting TRBD2. Trimming at V came to 6 bases and at J to 7 bases, leaving 8 bases not matched to a gene. Germline-derived CDR1 and CDR2 are MRHNA and SNTAGT. CDR3 size: 15 residues. For the CDR3, the DNA is TGTGCCAGCAGGAACCTAGCGGGGGGAGGAAATGAGCAGTTCTTC. Residues: CASRNLAGGGNEQFF.

The rearrangement joins TRBV5-1 to TRBJ2-3, with D possibly TRBD1 on 5 matching bases. Trimming shortened V by 4 bases and J by 2 bases, and 11 bases separated the two germline ends. Germline-derived CDR1 and CDR2 are SGHRS and YFSETQ. There are 14 residues in the CDR3. Here the CDR3 DNA reads TGCGCCAGCAGCCCACCGACAGTCACAGATACGCAGTATTTT. This encodes CASSPPTVTDTQYF.

The rearrangement joins TRBV2 to TRBJ2-7; TRBD1 matches at 7 bases. The CDR3 contains 13 residues. Germline CDR1 is SNHLY and CDR2 is FYNNEI. J lost 3 bases, V lost 7 bases, and 6 bases had no gene match. The chain's CDR3 is CASNPGTVYEQYF. CDR3 coding DNA: TGTGCCAGCAACCCCGGGACAGTCTACGAGCAGTACTTC.

The chain uses TRBV7-6 and TRBJ2-5, with D possibly matching TRBD2 (6 bases). The CDR3 runs to 14 residues. The germline gives CDR1 SGHVS, CDR2 FNYEAQ. The V and J ends lost 5 bases and 5 bases respectively, with 15 bases between them. The CDR3 protein is CASSPSSVVETQYF. CDR3 coding DNA: TGTGCCAGCAGCCCTTCTAGCGTGGTTGAGACCCAGTACTTC.

The chain employs TRBV19 and TRBJ1-3; D is undetermined. Germline V CDR1 and CDR2: LNHDA, SQIVND (reference sequence). The V end lost 5 bases, the J end lost 3 bases, and 8 bases lay between the germline ends. The CDR3 totals 13 residues. The CDR3 here is CASSYSGGNTIYF. CDR3 DNA: TGTGCCAGTAGTTACTCCGGTGGAAACACCATATATTTT.

This rearrangement joins TRBV6-5 to TRBJ2-7, with D maybe TRBD2 (6 bases). The germline CDR1 and CDR2 sequences are MNHEY and SVGAGI. Trimming cost V 2 bases and J 2 bases, with 16 bases left between them. The CDR3 loop spans 16 amino acids. Written as DNA, the CDR3 is TGTGCCAGCAGTTACCTCCATGGGGGGTCTACCTACGAGCAGTACTTC. This sequence encodes CASSYLHGGSTYEQYF.

This chain uses TRBV9 with TRBJ2-1, with 8 nucleotides matching TRBD2. This CDR3 spans 14 amino acids. Per germline, CDR1 SGDLS and CDR2 YYNGEE. Trimming took 4 bases from V and 8 from J; bases not matched to a gene: 8. The CDR3 DNA is TGTGCCAGCAGCACTAGGACTAGCTCCGATGAGCAGTTCTTC. Translating it yields CASSTRTSSDEQFF.

In its sample, this clone was seen once. The chain carries TRBV5-1 and TRBJ1-1; perhaps TRBD1 as D (6 bases). The germline gives CDR1 SGHRS, CDR2 YFSETQ. CDR3 length: 18 amino acids. V gave up 1 base and J gave up 6 bases, with 25 bases separating them. DNA of the CDR3: TGCGCCAGCAGCTTGACGTGGGGGCGGCCCGATCTTGTCCCTGAAGCTTTCTTT. This encodes CASSLTWGRPDLVPEAFF.

This chain joins TRBV10-2 and TRBJ1-4; a possible D gene is TRBD1 (5 bases). The V and J ends lost 8 bases and 5 bases respectively, with 12 bases between them. The germline gives CDR1 WSHSY, CDR2 SAAADI. This CDR3 comprises 13 residues. CDR3 in amino acids: CASLEWGNEKLFF. CDR3 sequence (DNA): TGCGCCAGCTTGGAGTGGGGCAATGAAAAACTGTTTTTT.

The CDR3 sequence: CASSQGLLYGYTF. The CDR3 DNA reads TGTGCCAGCAGCCAAGGGCTTCTCTATGGCTACACCTTC. V usage is TRBV3-1 (or the pseudogene TRBV3-2) and J usage is TRBJ1-2, with no clear D. The germline V gene encodes CDR1 LGHDT and CDR2 YNNKEL (reference sequence). This CDR3 comprises 13 residues. The ends were cut back, 1 base at V and 4 bases at J, with 7 bases in the middle.

The rearrangement uses TRBV10-1 and TRBJ1-2; D is unclear. This CDR3 spans 13 amino acids. Trimming pared 3 bases from V and 8 bases from J, leaving 13 bases between. Germline V gene lookup returns CDR1 WNHNN and CDR2 SYGVQD (reference sequence). This chain's CDR3 is CASSDPAQRGYTF. The CDR3 nucleotides read TGCGCCAGCAGTGATCCCGCGCAGAGGGGCTACACCTTC.

The chain has TRBV10-3 and TRBJ2-7; D remains ambiguous. Germline CDR1 is ENHRY and CDR2 is SYGVKD. This CDR3 has 14 residues. The V and J ends lost 3 bases and 0 bases respectively, with 9 bases between them. The CDR3 reads CAISDSQSSYEQYF. The CDR3 nucleotides read TGTGCCATCAGTGATAGCCAGAGCTCCTACGAGCAGTACTTC.

V gene TRBV18 combines with J gene TRBJ2-2; 9 nucleotides line up with TRBD2. The V gene's germline CDR1 is KGHSH and CDR2 LQKENI. Losses at the gene ends were 10 bases for V and 1 base for J; bases not matched to a gene: 7. This CDR3 is 15 amino acids long. The CDR3 DNA follows: TGTGCCACCCAAACGACTAGCGGGAACACCGGGGAGCTGTTTTTT. Encoded protein: CATQTTSGNTGELFF.

V and J are TRBV28 and TRBJ2-1; TRBD2 matches 7 bases. Germline-derived CDR1 and CDR2 are MDHEN and SYDVKM. This CDR3 has 16 amino acids. V dropped 7 bases and J dropped 2; count of bases not matched to a gene: 11. The CDR3 DNA follows: TGTGCCAGCACCCCCGCGGGGGAAGGGCCCTACAATGAGCAGTTCTTC. Encoded protein: CASTPAGEGPYNEQFF.

The V gene is TRBV19, the J gene TRBJ1-2, with D possibly being TRBD1 (5 bases). CDR1 and CDR2 (germline): LNHDA, SQIVND (reference sequence). The CDR3 loop spans 13 amino acids. V lost 3 bases and J lost 6, with 11 bases in between. As DNA, the CDR3 is TGTGCCAGTAGTATCTGGGGGGACGATGGCTACACCTTC. Protein: CASSIWGDDGYTF.

This rearrangement joins TRBV19 to TRBJ2-3; D perhaps matches TRBD2 (7 bases). Germline lookup yields CDR1 LNHDA and CDR2 SQIVND (reference sequence). The CDR3 runs to 16 residues. V lost 3 bases and J lost 6, with 19 bases in between. CDR3 in amino acids: CASSMGQGGGLDTQYF. In DNA form, the CDR3 reads TGTGCCAGTAGTATGGGCCAGGGAGGGGGGCTCGATACGCAGTATTTT.

V gene TRBV2 combines with J gene TRBJ1-2; 7 bases match TRBD1. The CDR3 spans 15 residues. V lost 5 bases to trimming and J lost 4 bases; unmatched junction nucleotides: 10. The germline V gene has CDR1 SNHLY and CDR2 FYNNEI. The CDR3 DNA reads as TGTGCCAGCAGTCCAGGGACAGCTGAGGCCTATGGCTACACCTTC. Its protein is CASSPGTAEAYGYTF.

The chain employs TRBV30 and TRBJ1-3; possible D gene TRBD1, 6 bases. CDR1 GTSNPN and CDR2 SVGIG come from the germline V gene (reference sequence). V gave up 2 bases and J gave up 0 bases, with 11 bases separating them. This CDR3 is built from 15 residues. CDR3 nucleotide sequence: TGTGCCTGGAGTCTAGGGGGTCACTCTGGAAACACCATATATTTT. Translated: CAWSLGGHSGNTIYF.

This sequence joins TRBV2 and TRBJ1-4; D gene ambiguous. The V gene lost 0 bases and the J gene lost 8 bases, with 10 bases spanning the gap. Germline-derived CDR1 and CDR2 are SNHLY and FYNNEI. The CDR3 has 14 residues. CDR3 sequence reads: CASSEAERGEKLFF. CDR3 nucleotides: TGTGCCAGCAGTGAAGCAGAAAGAGGGGAAAAACTGTTTTTT.

The V and J genes are TRBV19 and TRBJ1-2; no clear D. CDR3 length equals 13 residues. Germline CDR1 and CDR2: LNHDA and SQIVND (reference sequence). V dropped 4 bases and J dropped 5 bases, with 11 bases sitting between them. CDR3 DNA: TGTGCCAGTAGTACAAGGACGGGGTATGGCTACACCTTC. It translates to CASSTRTGYGYTF.

V and J are TRBV5-1 and TRBJ2-5, with 8 bases matching TRBD2. CDR3 length: 18 residues. The J segment lost 2 bases and the V segment lost 5 bases, leaving 17 bases of the junction unmatched. Per the germline V gene, CDR1 is SGHRS and CDR2 is YFSETQ. The CDR3 is CASSAGTRGNRYQETQYF. In DNA form, the CDR3 reads TGCGCCAGCAGTGCCGGGACTAGGGGGAATCGTTATCAAGAGACCCAGTACTTC.

V usage is TRBV18 and J usage is TRBJ1-2; no reliable D call. The germline gives CDR1 KGHSH, CDR2 LQKENI. This CDR3 spans 14 amino acids. Trimming left V 3 bases short and J 1 base short, with 9 bases between. The CDR3 spells CASSPQSVNYGYTF. In nucleotides, the CDR3 is TGTGCCAGCTCACCTCAGTCAGTTAACTATGGCTACACCTTC.

The chain links TRBV10-3 to TRBJ1-6; 9 bases agree with TRBD1. The ends lost 10 bases at V and 5 bases at J; junction bases unmatched: 6. The germline V gene has CDR1 ENHRY and CDR2 SYGVKD. The CDR3 is 14 amino acids. This CDR3 reads CATGRQGDNSPLHF. CDR3 bases: TGTGCCACCGGCAGACAGGGGGATAATTCACCCCTCCACTTT.

This chain uses TRBV27 with TRBJ1-1; 8 bases match TRBD1. Germline trimming cut 5 bases from V and 6 bases from J; bases unmatched to any gene: 5. CDR1 is MNHEY and CDR2 is SMNVEV in the germline V gene (reference sequence). The CDR3 contains 13 residues. The CDR3 spells CASSPVQGAEAFF. DNA for the CDR3: TGTGCCAGCAGTCCCGTACAGGGGGCTGAAGCTTTCTTT.

The chain joins TRBV14 to TRBJ1-6; 12 nucleotides match TRBD1. The germline gives CDR1 SGHDN, CDR2 FVKESK. The CDR3 contains 14 residues. V shed 4 bases and J 9 bases; nucleotides not matched to a gene: 1. CDR3 in amino acids: CASSRDRGLSPLHF. The CDR3 DNA reads as TGTGCCAGCAGCCGGGACAGGGGGCTTTCACCCCTCCACTTT.

This chain joins TRBV18 and TRBJ1-2; tentative D call: TRBD1 (6 bases). This CDR3 has 13 residues. Germline-derived CDR1 and CDR2 are KGHSH and LQKENI. Trimming removed 3 bases at V and 8 bases at J, with 13 bases between. In DNA form, the CDR3 reads TGTGCCAGCTCACCCCCAGGGGAAGTAGGCTACACCTTC. It yields the protein CASSPPGEVGYTF.

The chain employs TRBV13 and TRBJ1-1, with no clear D. CDR1 is PRHDT and CDR2 is FYEKMQ in the germline V gene (reference sequence). The CDR3 runs 14 residues. Trimming shortened V by 10 bases and J by 5 bases, and 20 bases separated the two germline ends. For the CDR3, the DNA is TGTGCCATACGACCGCCCGGGAGGTATACTGAAGCTTTCTTT. It encodes CAIRPPGRYTEAFF.

The chain carries TRBV5-6 and TRBJ2-3, with D tentatively TRBD2 (5 bases). The germline CDR1 and CDR2 sequences are SGHDT and YYEEEE. The CDR3 loop spans 14 amino acids. Deletions cut 0 bases from V and 8 bases from J, with 13 bases between. CDR3 sequence: CASSLVLAGGTQYF. For the CDR3, the DNA is TGTGCCAGCAGCTTGGTTCTAGCCGGAGGTACGCAGTATTTT. Supplemented by reference TRBV5-6 and TRBJ2-3, the full variable domain reads DAGVTQSPTHLIKTRGQQVTLRCSPKSGHDTVSWYQQALGQGPQFIFQYYEEEERQRGNFPDRFSGHQFPNYSSELNVNALLLGDSALYLCASSLVLAGGTQYFGPGTRLTVL.

This clone showed up just a few times. The chain links TRBV6-5 to TRBJ2-7, with a possible D match to TRBD1 (5 bases). CDR1 is MNHEY, CDR2 SVGAGI, per germline. V was clipped by 0 bases and J by 7 bases, with 10 bases between them. The CDR3 length is 13 residues. CDR3 loop: CASSYSPGREQYF. CDR3 coding DNA: TGTGCCAGCAGTTACTCGCCAGGGCGTGAGCAGTACTTC.